This T cell receptor beta chain appears in the sequencing data of a study of T-cell memory formation after mild COVID-19. TCRdb reprocessed the 5' RACE reads with MiXCR, giving one entry per CDR3 protein. The sample lists about 190,000 distinct CDR3 sequences; approximately 20% were seen once. The V end was cut by 3 bases, the J end by 10 bases, with 13 bases between. Per germline, CDR1 LGHNA and CDR2 YNFKEQ. This CDR3 has 13 amino acids. The chain couples TRBV4-2 to TRBJ2-1; tentatively, D is TRBD1 or TRBD2 (5 bases each). The source material was PBMCs or a T cell subset sorted from them (not recorded which). This sequence was found in an adult woman who had mild COVID-19 (a few samples of this study predate the infection). Cell type and time point are not known. The CDR3 here is CASSQGTRNEQFF. In nucleotides, the CDR3 is TGTGCCAGCAGCCAGGGGACCAGAAACGAGCAGTTCTTC.